This entry lists 27 T cell receptor beta chains sequenced from one sample in a study of cytomegalovirus exposure and HLA in healthy donors (dated by TCRdb to about 2017). Library construction relied on the immunoSEQ multiplex PCR assay. For the multiplex PCR, a mixture combining 60 forward primers for TCR Vbeta segments and 13 reverse primers for TCR Jbeta segments was used. The clones in this table, taken by TCRdb from immuneACCESS, are in-frame only. Not every clone is retained; where verified, under half of the shortfall comes from an unresolved V gene, and the cause of the rest is unknown. This sample comprises 200,000 to 250,000 clones, more than 75% of them detected only once. The top ten hold 1% to 1.5% of the sample. Sequencing input: PBMCs. All receptors come from a human donor in good health.

The rearrangement joins TRBV30 to TRBJ2-2; D perhaps matches TRBD2 (7 bases). V lost 1 base and J lost 1, with 22 bases in between. The germline gives CDR1 GTSNPN, CDR2 SVGIG (reference sequence). The CDR3 length is 19 residues. CDR3 amino acids: CAWSGGGYRAALNTGELFF. In nucleotides, the CDR3 is TGTGCCTGGAGTGGGGGGGGCTACCGGGCTGCTTTGAACACCGGGGAGCTGTTTTTT.

CDR3 sequence reads: CASSLGAGVEQYF. CDR3 nucleotides: TGTGCCAGCAGCTTGGGAGCAGGGGTAGAGCAGTACTTC. J is TRBJ2-5 and V is TRBV7-6, with D perhaps TRBD1 (6 bases). The CDR3 has 13 residues. The germline V gene encodes CDR1 SGHVS and CDR2 FNYEAQ. Deletions cut 3 bases from V and 11 bases from J, with 16 bases between.

The rearrangement joins TRBV19 to TRBJ2-7, with 7 bases lining up with TRBD1. Trimming cost V 7 bases and J 2 bases; bases outside gene matches: 5. Germline assignment: CDR1 LNHDA and CDR2 SQIVND (reference sequence). The CDR3 is 13 residues long. In DNA form, the CDR3 reads TGTGCCAGTACCGACAGGGCTCCCTACGAGCAGTACTTC. It encodes CASTDRAPYEQYF.

Concerning this clone itself: One junction end disagrees with the germline gene, perhaps due to a read error. The chain joins TRBV7-9 to TRBJ1-1; weak D call: TRBD1 (6 bases). CDR3 length equals 15 residues. Germline V gene data show CDR1 as SEHNR and CDR2 as FQNEAQ (reference sequence). The CDR3 bases are TGTTCCAGCAGCTTTTCAGGGGCCGCGAACACTGAAGCTTTCTTT. Encoded protein: CSSSFSGAANTEAFF.

The V gene is TRBV7-8, the J gene TRBJ2-1, with D maybe TRBD2 (5 bases). Germline V gene sequence: CDR1 SGHVS, CDR2 FQNEAQ. The V end was cut by 5 bases, the J end by 6 bases, with 14 bases between. There are 14 residues in the CDR3. The CDR3 sequence: CASSAGLSFNEQFF. Here the CDR3 DNA reads TGTGCCAGCAGCGCGGGTCTTAGTTTCAATGAGCAGTTCTTC.

The rearrangement uses TRBV7-9 and TRBJ2-4, with unresolved D. Trimming cost V 3 bases and J 0 bases, with 12 bases left between them. Germline CDR1 SEHNR, CDR2 FQNEAQ (reference sequence). The CDR3 length is 16 residues. The CDR3 region is CASSFSGLLAKNIQYF. The CDR3 coding sequence is TGTGCCAGCAGCTTCTCAGGCCTACTAGCCAAAAACATTCAGTACTTC.

V gene TRBV5-4 combines with J gene TRBJ2-2, with TRBD2 matching 8 bases. V trimming: 5 bases; J trimming: 5 bases; junction bases outside the gene matches: 14. Germline CDR1 is SGHNT and CDR2 is YYREEE (reference sequence). The CDR3 runs to 17 residues. In nucleotides, the CDR3 is TGTGCCAGCAGGACCGGGGGGGGGCTCTTTAATACCGGGGAGCTGTTTTTT. Translated: CASRTGGGLFNTGELFF.

The chain is built from TRBV2 and TRBJ2-7, with 9 bases aligning to TRBD2. This CDR3 region has 15 residues. The V gene end was trimmed by 9 bases and the J gene end by 1 base; junction bases not matched to a gene: 10. Looked up from germline, CDR1 is SNHLY and CDR2 is FYNNEI. The CDR3 region is CASVEGLAGSYEQYF. For the CDR3, the DNA is TGTGCCAGTGTGGAGGGTCTAGCGGGGTCCTACGAGCAGTACTTC.

V gene TRBV9 combines with J gene TRBJ1-5; TRBD1 matches at 7 bases. In germline, CDR1 is SGDLS, CDR2 YYNGEE. After removal of 0 bases from V and 4 bases from J, the junction contained 4 bases not matched to a gene. The CDR3 totals 15 residues. The CDR3 bases are TGTGCCAGCAGCGTAGGGACAGGCGGAAATCAGCCCCAGCATTTT. Translation gives CASSVGTGGNQPQHF.

The gene calls are TRBV28 and TRBJ1-2, with D perhaps matching TRBD1 (5 bases). Per the germline V gene, CDR1 is MDHEN and CDR2 is SYDVKM. The CDR3 length is 12 residues. V gave up 6 bases and J gave up 7 bases, with 12 bases separating them. The CDR3 protein is CASSMFGGGYTF. In DNA form, the CDR3 reads TGTGCCAGCAGCATGTTCGGGGGTGGCTACACCTTC.

The V call is TRBV15, the J call TRBJ2-5; 7 bases map to TRBD2. CDR3 length: 13 amino acids. The V and J ends lost 4 bases and 2 bases, in that order; junction bases with no gene match: 1. Germline V lookup: CDR1 LNHNV, CDR2 YYDKDF (reference sequence). CDR3 in DNA: TGTGCCACCAGCACGGGACTACAAGAGACCCAGTACTTC. As protein: CATSTGLQETQYF.

The chain joins TRBV7-9 to TRBJ2-3; possibly TRBD2 for D (6 bases). The germline V gene has CDR1 SEHNR and CDR2 FQNEAQ (reference sequence). The ends were cut back, 1 base at V and 3 bases at J, with 14 bases in the middle. This CDR3 region has 16 residues. The CDR3 DNA reads TGTGCCAGCAGCTTAGTTCCGGGGCGGGGTACAGATACGCAGTATTTT. Its translation: CASSLVPGRGTDTQYF.

The chain combines TRBV4-3 with TRBJ2-6; 11 nucleotides align to TRBD1. The germline CDR1 and CDR2 sequences are LGHNA and YSLEER. Germline trimming cut 2 bases from V and 0 bases from J; bases unmatched to any gene: 3. The length of the CDR3 is 18 residues. The CDR3 DNA follows: TGCGCCAGCAGCCAATCGGGACAGGGGGTCTCTGGGGCCAACGTCCTGACTTTC. This encodes CASSQSGQGVSGANVLTF.

This clone has just a few counts. V is TRBV28 and J is TRBJ1-4, with D possibly matching TRBD1 (6 bases). CDR3 length: 14 residues. Germline V CDR1 and CDR2: MDHEN, SYDVKM. With 1 base removed from V and 8 bases from J, the gap between germline ends came to 11 bases. The CDR3 sequence: CASSLLARGEKLFF. As DNA, the CDR3 is TGTGCCAGCAGTTTATTGGCCAGGGGAGAAAAACTGTTTTTT.

The chain carries TRBV27 and TRBJ1-5; 9 bases are a match to TRBD1. This CDR3 has 17 residues. J gave up 1 base and V 3 bases, and 7 bases lay outside the gene matches. CDR1 and CDR2 from the germline V gene are MNHEY and SMNVEV (reference sequence). The CDR3 sequence is CASSLRGDRGSNQPQHF. The CDR3 region has the DNA TGTGCCAGCAGTTTGAGGGGCGACAGGGGGAGCAATCAGCCCCAGCATTTT.

CDR3 amino acids: CAISGGLAGGSYEQYF. For the CDR3, the DNA is TGTGCCATCAGTGGCGGCCTAGCGGGAGGCTCCTACGAGCAGTACTTC. V usage is TRBV10-3 and J usage is TRBJ2-7; 11 positions agree with TRBD2. Germline V gene data show CDR1 as ENHRY and CDR2 as SYGVKD. Unmatched junction bases numbered 5, after V lost 4 bases and J lost 0 bases. The CDR3 extends over 16 amino acids.

This clone has a single count. The chain combines TRBV30 with TRBJ1-5; D is unclear. Trimming pared 1 base from V and 3 bases from J, leaving 10 bases between. This CDR3 comprises 14 residues. Germline V gene sequence: CDR1 GTSNPN, CDR2 SVGIG (reference sequence). Here the CDR3 DNA reads TGTGCCTGGAGTGCGGATGACTACAATCAGCCCCAGCATTTT. Residues: CAWSADDYNQPQHF.

In nucleotides, the CDR3 is TGTGCCAGTATTGCTACAGGGCTGCGGTATGGCTACACCTTC. As protein: CASIATGLRYGYTF. V is TRBV19 and J is TRBJ1-2; D is possibly TRBD1 (6 bases). Germline assignment: CDR1 LNHDA and CDR2 SQIVND (reference sequence). The CDR3 contains 14 residues. The V gene lost 7 bases and the J gene lost 5 bases, with 17 bases spanning the gap.

DNA for the CDR3: TGTGCCAGCAGTGACGGGACAGGGGTCGATGAGCAGTTCTTC. It yields the protein CASSDGTGVDEQFF. V usage is TRBV6-4 and J usage is TRBJ2-1; 10 positions match TRBD1. V trimming: 2 bases; J trimming: 8 bases; junction bases outside the gene matches: 3. This CDR3 has 14 residues. Germline V gene data show CDR1 as MRHNA and CDR2 as SNTAGT.

This clone has only a few counts. The V call is TRBV27, the J call TRBJ2-7; 7 bases fit TRBD1. The CDR3 runs 18 residues. The germline CDR1 and CDR2 sequences are MNHEY and SMNVEV (reference sequence). V shed 0 bases and J 0 bases; nucleotides not matched to a gene: 11. The CDR3 protein is CASSLSNPWTGYSYEQYF. Written as DNA, the CDR3 is TGTGCCAGCAGTTTATCGAACCCCTGGACAGGCTACTCCTACGAGCAGTACTTC.

This chain joins TRBV19 and TRBJ2-7; 9 nucleotides match TRBD1. Unmatched junction bases numbered 4, after V lost 10 bases and J lost 6 bases. Germline loops: CDR1 LNHDA, CDR2 SQIVND (reference sequence). CDR3 size: 11 residues. CDR3 DNA: TGTGCCACTGGACAGGGGAGCGAGCAGTACTTC. It is translated as CATGQGSEQYF.

This chain links TRBV18 with TRBJ2-5; D unresolved. This CDR3 contains 14 residues. Germline CDR1 and CDR2: KGHSH and LQKENI. The V gene lost 0 bases and the J gene lost 5 bases, with 10 bases spanning the gap. The CDR3 nucleotides read TGTGCCAGCTCACCACCAGCAGGTGGGGAGACCCAGTACTTC. It specifies CASSPPAGGETQYF.

V is TRBV28 and J is TRBJ1-4; unclear D gene. The CDR3 totals 13 residues. Looked up from germline, CDR1 is MDHEN and CDR2 is SYDVKM. The V end lost 5 bases, the J end lost 5 bases, and 9 bases lay between the germline ends. CDR3 nucleotides: TGTGCCAGCAGTCCTACCGTGAATGAAAAACTGTTTTTT. This encodes CASSPTVNEKLFF.

This clone was found once. The chain employs TRBV5-1 and TRBJ2-1, with TRBD1 identical over 10 bases. The V gene's germline CDR1 is SGHRS and CDR2 YFSETQ. The ends lost 4 bases at V and 9 bases at J; junction bases unmatched: 10. The CDR3 loop spans 15 amino acids. CDR3: CASSPGQGRNIEQFF. The CDR3 DNA follows: TGCGCCAGCAGCCCGGGACAGGGGCGTAATATTGAGCAGTTCTTC. Filled out from reference TRBV5-1 and TRBJ2-1, the complete variable domain reads KAGVTQTPRYLIKTRGQQVTLSCSPISGHRSVSWYQQTPGQGLQFLFEYFSETQRNKGNFPGRFSGRQFSNSRSEMNVSTLELGDSALYLCASSPGQGRNIEQFFGPGTRLTVL.

This chain connects TRBV2 to TRBJ1-2; D is ambiguous. V lost 1 base and J 4 bases, leaving 10 bases between the germline ends. The CDR3 length is 14 residues. CDR1 and CDR2 from the germline V gene are SNHLY and FYNNEI. The CDR3 DNA reads TGTGCCAGCAGTGAAGACCGGAGGGCCTATGGCTACACCTTC. It translates to CASSEDRRAYGYTF.

This sequence joins TRBV6-1 and TRBJ1-1, with 9 positions matching TRBD1. Germline assignment: CDR1 MNHNS and CDR2 SASEGT. V shed 6 bases, J shed 6 bases, and the junction held 5 bases outside the gene matches. This CDR3 is built from 13 residues. CDR3 sequence reads: CASRFTGGPEAFF. CDR3 nucleotides: TGTGCCAGCAGGTTTACAGGGGGCCCTGAAGCTTTCTTT.

This chain links TRBV19 with TRBJ1-5; the D gene is possibly TRBD1 (6 bases). Trimming shortened V by 9 bases and J by 5 bases, and 14 bases separated the two germline ends. The CDR3 sequence is 13 residues long. Germline loops: CDR1 LNHDA, CDR2 SQIVND (reference sequence). The CDR3 reads CASKDRLDQPQHF. The CDR3 region has the DNA TGTGCCAGCAAGGACAGACTTGATCAGCCCCAGCATTTT.